Below are 7 T cell receptor beta chains sequenced from a single sample in a study of cytomegalovirus exposure and HLA in healthy donors. Primers for the PCR totalled 60 Vbeta and 13 Jbeta. Only in-frame clones appear in the TCRdb table, and some are missing; sequencing was by immunoSEQ multiplex PCR. The table lists 100,000 to 150,000 clones, with 2% to 2.5% in the top ten. Sequencing input: PBMCs. The receptors here all came from a man in his forties in good health and CMV-seronegative.

The CDR3 is CASSLVGGTGELFF. The CDR3 nucleotides read TGTGCCAGCAGCTTAGTCGGGGGAACCGGGGAGCTGTTTTTT. This chain connects TRBV7-6 to TRBJ2-2; weak D call: TRBD2 (6 bases). Trimming removed 1 base at V and 5 bases at J, with 8 bases between. The germline V gene has CDR1 SGHVS and CDR2 FNYEAQ. The CDR3 length is 14 residues.

This CDR3 reads CASSRTGGNQPQHF. The CDR3, as DNA: TGTGCCAGCAGTCGGACAGGGGGCAATCAGCCCCAGCATTTT. This chain joins TRBV6-6 and TRBJ1-5, with 9 bases matching TRBD1. This CDR3 comprises 14 residues. Trimming at V came to 5 bases and at J to 2 bases, leaving 1 base not matched to a gene. The germline V gene encodes CDR1 MNHNY and CDR2 SVGAGI (reference sequence).

This rearrangement joins TRBV6-5 to TRBJ2-7, with 7 bases fitting TRBD1. Germline V gives CDR1 MNHEY, CDR2 SVGAGI. The V segment lost 3 bases and the J segment 4 bases; nucleotides outside the gene matches: 9. There are 15 residues in the CDR3. The CDR3 loop reads CASSYMRQGPYEQYF. CDR3 DNA: TGTGCCAGCAGTTATATGAGACAGGGACCTTACGAGCAGTACTTC.

The V call is TRBV7-9, the J call TRBJ2-5, with 9 bases aligning to TRBD1. V lost 5 bases and J lost 0; bases outside the gene matches: 7. The CDR3 spans 16 residues. CDR1 is SEHNR, CDR2 FQNEAQ, per germline (reference sequence). CDR3 DNA: TGTGCCAGCAGCCCGACGGGACAGGGCAACCAAGAGACCCAGTACTTC. Translating gives CASSPTGQGNQETQYF.

CDR3 region: CASSPPQNEQYF. In DNA, the CDR3 is TGTGCCAGCAGCCCCCCCCAAAACGAGCAGTACTTC. The rearrangement uses TRBV28 and TRBJ2-7; D ambiguous. V was pared by 6 bases and J by 5 bases, with 11 bases between. CDR3 length: 12 amino acids. Germline V CDR1 and CDR2: MDHEN, SYDVKM.

This chain links TRBV4-1 with TRBJ2-7; D is unclear. Germline V gives CDR1 MGHRA, CDR2 YSYEKL. Trimming took off 3 bases at V and 5 bases at J, with 5 bases between the two ends. The CDR3 spans 11 residues. CDR3 amino acids: CASSQRHEQYF. CDR3 sequence (DNA): TGCGCCAGCAGCCAGCGGCACGAGCAGTACTTC.

The rearrangement joins TRBV6-6 to TRBJ2-7, with 7 positions matching TRBD2. The CDR3 is 16 amino acids. Germline CDR1 MNHNY, CDR2 SVGAGI (reference sequence). The J segment lost 0 bases and the V segment lost 2 bases, leaving 7 bases of the junction unmatched. CDR3 sequence: CASSYGEGWGSYEQYF. CDR3 nucleotide sequence: TGTGCCAGCAGTTACGGGGAGGGATGGGGCTCCTACGAGCAGTACTTC.